This T cell receptor beta chain was identified in a study of Ad26.COV2.S vaccination and SARS-CoV-2 variants (dated by TCRdb to the early 2020s). About the full investigation: Vaccine-arm donors were drawn from COV1001, a multicentre, randomized, double-blind, placebo-controlled phase I-IIa trial of Ad26.COV2.S in healthy adults. Ad26.COV2.S was given intramuscularly at 5x10^10 or 1x10^11 viral particles, as a single shot or as two shots 56 days apart. TCRbeta repertoire sequencing was used to assess the specificity and breadth of SARS-CoV-2-reactive T cell receptors after Ad26.COV2.S vaccination. The TCR-sequenced set comprised approximately 30 samples: approximately 19 Ad26.COV2.S vaccine recipients, 5 placebo recipients and 8 SARS-CoV-2 convalescent individuals. Participants in the trial were split at random into five groups of five each, receiving low-dose or high-dose Ad26.COV2.S once or twice, or else placebo on both occasions. Blinding of investigators to trial group allocation was maintained during experiments and outcome assessment.

Turning to this clone: It lacks a known antigen. Base qualities are missing; no much larger clone stands one base away.

TCRbeta CDR3 regions were sequenced with the immunoSEQ Assay. After extraction, genomic DNA underwent amplification by bias-controlled multiplex PCR, followed by high-throughput sequencing. Per the original workflow: To quantify the absolute abundance of every unique TCRbeta CDR3 region, sequences were collapsed and filtered. Usable DNA was measured by amplifying reference genes present in all nucleated cells, and TCRbeta template counts were normalized to that usable DNA to estimate T cell fraction. Repertoire TCRs were annotated as SARS-CoV-2-specific when V gene, CDR3 amino acid sequence and J gene were exactly matched to a known reactive TCR set. The reference SARS-CoV-2 TCR set came from MIRA and was filtered for enrichment in COVID-19-positive ImmuneCODE repertoires, removing public or cross-reactive TCRs. Using the MIRA antigens, annotated TCRs were further analysed by specific ORF or by position within an ORF. Depth was the summed frequency of annotated unique rearrangements, while breadth was defined as annotated unique rearrangements over total unique productive rearrangements. TCR breadth was compared between groups using two-sided Wilcoxon rank-sum tests. TCRdb mirrors the immuneACCESS table, restricted to in-frame sequences. Some clones are absent from its copies; in checked studies, under half trace to an unresolved V gene, and the reason for the others is unknown. For V, J and clone size, that table is used; D and trimming come from the DNA. For this sample the table gives 410,000 or so clones, of which 80% to 95% were detected only once. The ten largest clones represent 12% of the sample.

What the treatment or condition label conveys for this sample: 19 received Ad26.COV2.S at low or high dose, single or two shots; 5 received placebo; per-sample allocation not given. Repertoires of vaccine and placebo recipients were sequenced from samples collected on day 63 after the first injection. In Cohort 1b, about two dozen adults aged 18-55 years were enrolled at a single site in Boston, USA, between 29 July and 7 August 2020. Ad26.COV2.S consisted of a replication-incompetent adenovirus type 26 vector by which a prefusion-stabilized SARS-CoV-2 spike protein from the original Wuhan strain was expressed. The junction shows trimming of 5 bases on V and 5 bases on J, plus 12 bases between the germline ends. The CDR3 measures 13 amino acids from cysteine to phenylalanine. CDR3 DNA only is kept here, 39 bases in frame from base 1. For CDR1 and CDR2, the germline V gene lists SGHAT and FQNNGV.

The investigation overall reported the following: After vaccination, spike-specific CD8+ and CD4+ T cell responses were reported to show substantial breadth. Non-spike TCR breadth was comparable between vaccine and placebo recipients, consistent with the vaccine containing only spike. Compared with placebo recipients, Ad26.COV2.S recipients showed higher spike-specific TCR breadth (P = 0.0014). According to the authors, total T cell responses may have been underestimated by the TCR breadth and depth analyses. The study was not powered for comparison of responses between vaccine doses or regimens.

The specimen comprised peripheral blood, sampled in a trial of Ad26.COV2.S vaccine versus placebo. The origin of this receptor is a person between 18 and 65 years old who received the Ad26.COV2.S COVID-19 vaccine or a placebo. This receptor chain uses TRBV11-2 and TRBJ2-5; the D gene cannot be resolved reliably. The CDR3 here reads CASSLGPHETQYF. The sequenced DNA: TGTGCCAGCAGCCTAGGCCCACACGAGACCCAGTACTTC.